These T cell receptor beta chains were read from a single sample in a study of blood T cell repertoires in COVID-19. Method: immunoSEQ multiplex PCR; TCRdb's copy keeps in-frame clones and lacks some. Of under 150,000 clones listed, approximately 90% were seen once; the top ten hold roughly 30%. Sequences were obtained from peripheral blood. The receptors shown here come from a human donor in a cohort sampled during active COVID-19. Each CDR3 is given with its conserved first and last residue. A D gene is named only where the DNA matches it firmly.

TRBV27 | TRBD2 | CASSPWAGGRDEQFF
TRBV18 | NA | CASSPGQKDEQFF
TRBV5-1 | NA | CASSPGAGVNTEAFF
TRBV5-4 | NA | CASSSTGIAGELFF
TRBV30 | TRBD1 | CAWSRAGQGSYEQYF
TRBV7-2 | NA | CASSSGTRAPLHF
TRBV29-1 | TRBD1 | CSVKDRGTEAFF
TRBV9 | NA | CASSHSTGTRRTDTQYF
TRBV6-5 | TRBD1 | CASRTGSKSNEQYF
TRBV5-1 | TRBD1 | CASSVRQGANTEAFF
TRBV6-5 | NA | CASSYSGRGGYTF
TRBV4-2 | NA | CASSQRAGGTDTQYF
TRBV2 | TRBD2 | CASIRTSGGGEQYF
TRBV6-6 | NA | CASSYSVKRAVEKLFF
TRBV5-8 | TRBD1 | CASSPLGTGIPGELFF
TRBV4-2 | NA | CASSQEWWQTEAFF
TRBV6-2/TRBV6-3 | TRBD2 | CASSWSGGLGETQYF